This T cell receptor (beta chain) comes out of a study of blood T cell repertoires in COVID-19. Study information: Sources were T cells, B-cell-depleted T cells, or PBMCs; the material itself was cDNA or gDNA.

Only in-frame clones appear in the TCRdb table, and some are missing; sequencing was by immunoSEQ multiplex PCR. The sample lists around 300,000 clones; more than 70% were seen once. Seattle-derived patients entered the study during active infection and were followed longitudinally. V lost 9 bases and J lost 7; bases outside the gene matches: 14. The CDR3 is 15 residues long. Germline-derived CDR1 and CDR2 are LNHNV and YYDKDF (reference sequence). The sequencing input was peripheral blood. V usage is TRBV15 and J usage is TRBJ2-1, with 8 bases fitting TRBD2. This receptor was obtained from a woman aged 25 to 39 with COVID-19, enrolled during active disease. CDR3 residues: CATIRRRGAGNEQFF. Written as DNA, the CDR3 is TGTGCCACTATCCGTCGGCGGGGGGCGGGGAATGAGCAGTTCTTC.